Listed below are T cell receptor beta chains from one sample, sequenced in a study of Ad26.COV2.S vaccination and SARS-CoV-2 variants. Generated by immunoSEQ multiplex PCR, the TCRdb table keeps only in-frame clones and is missing some. This repertoire shows 350,000 to 450,000 clones, about 90% found once; its top ten account for around 1.8%. This specimen was peripheral blood, taken in a trial of Ad26.COV2.S vaccine versus placebo. These receptors all come from a person aged 18-60 years who received the Ad26.COV2.S COVID-19 vaccine or a placebo. CDR3s leave out the opening cysteine and the closing phenylalanine or tryptophan. Fields, in order: clone size, V gene, J gene, CDR3 length, CDR3 protein. The size entry is marked missing in some rows and otherwise reads once, few, many or a size class.

NA	TRBV27	TRBJ1-2	12	ASSPAGGGYGYT
NA	TRBV5-1	TRBJ1-6	13	ASSLGGQNNSPLH
NA	TRBV2	TRBJ2-1	14	ASRGSRGPSYNEQF
NA	TRBV7-9	TRBJ2-5	13	ASSLKGGAEETQY
NA	TRBV4-1	TRBJ2-1	14	ASSILSPGGLGEQF
NA	TRBV6-6	TRBJ2-7	15	ASSQKVSPQGPYEQY
few	TRBV18	TRBJ2-1	13	ASSPPGDYYNEQF
NA	TRBV11-2	TRBJ1-1	13	ASSLVRDRDTEAF
NA	TRBV29-1	TRBJ2-7	10	SVTSEDGEQY
NA	TRBV11-2	TRBJ2-5	13	ASSRTEGGYETQY
NA	TRBV4-3	TRBJ1-6	16	ASSQGQGAGSYNSPLH
NA	TRBV18	TRBJ1-1	12	ASSPNRGEAEAF
once	TRBV5-6	TRBJ1-5	13	ASSWRGALHQPQH
NA	TRBV5-1	TRBJ2-5	16	ASSLGLGLARFMETQY
NA	TRBV7-6	TRBJ2-1	13	ASSLRVRSYNEQF
NA	TRBV4-3	TRBJ1-2	14	ASSPQSETPAHGYT
NA	TRBV7-9	TRBJ2-5	15	ASRPRPGQTVQETQY
NA	TRBV4-3	TRBJ2-3	11	ASSQEYTDTQY
NA	TRBV7-2	TRBJ2-7	11	ASSLGQPREQY
NA	TRBV10-3	TRBJ2-5	13	ATNDLGGPGETQY
NA	TRBV18	TRBJ1-1	13	ASSRSEVPNTEAF
NA	TRBV19	TRBJ1-2	13	ASSTTTGTAYGYT
NA	TRBV28	TRBJ2-1	12	ASSLALGGGKQF
NA	TRBV18	TRBJ2-7	12	ASSSDTYSYEQY
NA	TRBV7-2	TRBJ2-1	13	ASSPSSGGNYEQF
NA	TRBV5-8	TRBJ1-1	12	ASSWSGTGQEAF
NA	TRBV9	TRBJ2-7	11	ASSVGTAYEQY
NA	TRBV18	TRBJ1-1	15	ASSPQGRSDMNTEAF
NA	TRBV6-5	TRBJ2-1	9	ASKLAGEQF
NA	TRBV6-1	TRBJ1-1	13	ASSEFRTGVTEAF
NA	TRBV10-3	TRBJ1-1	10	AISESDSEAF
NA	TRBV7-2	TRBJ2-1	16	ASSADRRRGGSHNEQF
NA	TRBV19	TRBJ2-2	13	ASLDPRGNTGELF
NA	TRBV7-9	TRBJ2-4	13	ASSLFEAGERIQY
NA	TRBV9	TRBJ2-2	12	ASSVGGGTRELF
NA	TRBV7-2	TRBJ1-6	13	ASSLEAGNNSPLH
NA	TRBV7-9	TRBJ1-5	15	ASSSTEGGSGNQPQH
NA	TRBV9	TRBJ2-3	12	ASSPGGYTDTQY
NA	TRBV11-2	TRBJ2-7	12	ASSLGQGNYEQY
NA	TRBV4-3	TRBJ1-2	12	ASSPGPLGYGYT
NA	TRBV2	TRBJ1-4	14	ASRGGTTRGNEKLF
once	TRBV7-2	TRBJ2-7	14	ASSVAEDRGTYEQY
NA	TRBV11-2	TRBJ2-1	13	ASSLVGWENNEQF
NA	TRBV4-1	TRBJ1-5	11	ASSQGVNQPQH
NA	TRBV4-3	TRBJ2-3	13	ASSQDWGLWDTQY
NA	TRBV30	TRBJ1-5	11	AFRLNRYQPQH
NA	TRBV3-1/TRBV3-2	TRBJ2-5	17	ASSQDPLLAGGDWETQY
NA	TRBV19	TRBJ1-1	15	ASADREAGGRHTEAF
NA	TRBV19	TRBJ1-5	14	ASAETWGGANQPQH